This passage covers 2 T cell receptor beta chains from one sample sequenced in a study of blood T cell repertoires in COVID-19. Libraries were prepared by immunoSEQ multiplex PCR; TCRdb keeps only in-frame clonotypes and omits some of them. The data contain some 130,000 clones, 70% to 85% of them singletons. Sequenced material: peripheral blood. Receptor source: a man aged 60 to 75 who had recovered from COVID-19.

The chain joins TRBV28 to TRBJ2-1, with 10 bases fitting TRBD2. Germline trimming cut 1 base from V and 7 bases from J; bases unmatched to any gene: 7. The CDR3 contains 16 residues. Germline V CDR1 and CDR2: MDHEN, SYDVKM. CDR3 protein: CASSLLRLAGVNEQFF. Here the CDR3 DNA reads TGTGCCAGCAGTTTATTGAGGCTAGCGGGAGTGAATGAGCAGTTCTTC.

This rearrangement joins TRBV2 to TRBJ1-1; 8 bases line up with TRBD1. There are 14 residues in the CDR3. Trimming at V came to 6 bases and at J to 1 base, leaving 4 bases not matched to a gene. The V gene's germline CDR1 is SNHLY and CDR2 FYNNEI. This CDR3 is CASRAGTGNTEAFF. The CDR3 DNA reads TGTGCCAGCAGAGCCGGGACAGGGAACACTGAAGCTTTCTTT.